A selection of T cell receptor beta chains follows, all from one sample in a study of OX40 agonist ivuxolimab in advanced cancers. Method: immunoSEQ multiplex PCR; TCRdb's copy keeps in-frame clones and lacks some. The sample shows approximately 100,000 clones, over 75% of them seen only once. Sample: CD4+ or CD8+ T cells sorted from blood, taken in a trial of the OX40 agonist ivuxolimab. The receptors were gathered from an adult with an advanced solid tumor such as melanoma, head and neck, liver or kidney cancer. The CDR3 runs from the conserved cysteine through the conserved F or W. Each record gives: D gene, clone size, J gene, V gene, CDR3 protein, CDR3 DNA. The D gene is left open where the match is weak. Only part of the rows carry a size: once, few, many, or a class if the clone is expanded.

D gene: -; clone size: -; J gene: TRBJ1-1; V gene: TRBV28; CDR3 protein: CASSLGRTDTEAFF; CDR3 DNA: TGTGCCAGCAGTTTAGGCAGGACGGACACTGAAGCTTTCTTT
D gene: -; clone size: -; J gene: TRBJ2-5; V gene: TRBV7-9; CDR3 protein: CASSQASGAETQYF; CDR3 DNA: TGTGCCAGCAGCCAGGCGTCGGGGGCAGAGACCCAGTACTTC
D gene: -; clone size: -; J gene: TRBJ1-3; V gene: TRBV7-8; CDR3 protein: CASREDRLGNTIYF; CDR3 DNA: TGTGCCAGCAGAGAAGACAGGCTCGGAAACACCATATATTTT
D gene: -; clone size: -; J gene: TRBJ2-2; V gene: TRBV7-9; CDR3 protein: CASSRRDAAGELFF; CDR3 DNA: TGTGCCAGCAGTAGGAGGGATGCGGCCGGGGAGCTGTTTTTT
D gene: -; clone size: -; J gene: TRBJ2-3; V gene: TRBV19; CDR3 protein: CASSSRLVSTDTQYF; CDR3 DNA: TGTGCCAGTAGTTCGAGATTGGTGAGCACAGATACGCAGTATTTT
D gene: TRBD1; clone size: once; J gene: TRBJ1-2; V gene: TRBV6-5; CDR3 protein: CASSGRTGGSGYTF; CDR3 DNA: TGTGCCAGCAGTGGCCGGACAGGGGGCTCTGGCTACACCTTC
D gene: -; clone size: -; J gene: TRBJ1-1; V gene: TRBV2; CDR3 protein: CASSEGGGYTEAFF; CDR3 DNA: TGTGCCAGCAGTGAAGGGGGAGGGTACACTGAAGCTTTCTTT
D gene: -; clone size: -; J gene: TRBJ2-4; V gene: TRBV19; CDR3 protein: CASSSGVLAKNIQYF; CDR3 DNA: TGTGCCAGTAGTTCGGGGGTACTAGCCAAAAACATTCAGTACTTC
D gene: -; clone size: -; J gene: TRBJ2-7; V gene: TRBV28; CDR3 protein: CASSRGDYEQYF; CDR3 DNA: TGTGCCAGCAGTCGTGGAGACTACGAGCAGTACTTC
D gene: -; clone size: -; J gene: TRBJ1-4; V gene: TRBV7-9; CDR3 protein: CASSVILEKLFF; CDR3 DNA: TGTGCCAGCAGCGTGATATTGGAAAAACTGTTTTTT
D gene: -; clone size: -; J gene: TRBJ1-5; V gene: TRBV9; CDR3 protein: CASSVGRERKDSNQPQHF; CDR3 DNA: TGTGCCAGCAGCGTAGGCAGGGAGAGAAAAGATAGCAATCAGCCCCAGCATTTT
D gene: -; clone size: -; J gene: TRBJ2-3; V gene: TRBV15; CDR3 protein: CATSSSPKPPDTQYF; CDR3 DNA: TGTGCCACCAGCAGCTCTCCGAAACCCCCAGATACGCAGTATTTT
D gene: TRBD1; clone size: -; J gene: TRBJ2-3; V gene: TRBV7-2; CDR3 protein: CASSLTGADTQYF; CDR3 DNA: TGTGCCAGCAGCTTGACAGGGGCTGATACGCAGTATTTT
D gene: TRBD2; clone size: once; J gene: TRBJ2-3; V gene: TRBV29-1; CDR3 protein: CSVDSQASGSYTQYF; CDR3 DNA: TGCAGCGTTGACAGTCAGGCTAGCGGGAGTTATACGCAGTATTTT
D gene: -; clone size: -; J gene: TRBJ1-5; V gene: TRBV5-5; CDR3 protein: CASSATWGNQPQHF; CDR3 DNA: TGTGCCAGCAGCGCTACGTGGGGCAATCAGCCCCAGCATTTT
D gene: -; clone size: -; J gene: TRBJ1-4; V gene: TRBV6-5; CDR3 protein: CASSVNGWAREKLFF; CDR3 DNA: TGTGCCAGCTCTGTAAACGGCTGGGCTCGGGAAAAACTGTTTTTT
D gene: -; clone size: -; J gene: TRBJ2-3; V gene: TRBV10-3; CDR3 protein: CATREMSTDTQYF; CDR3 DNA: TGTGCCACCCGGGAGATGAGCACAGATACGCAGTATTTT
D gene: -; clone size: -; J gene: TRBJ2-7; V gene: TRBV6-5; CDR3 protein: CASSYSGEQYF; CDR3 DNA: TGTGCCAGCAGTTACTCGGGCGAGCAGTACTTC
D gene: TRBD1; clone size: -; J gene: TRBJ2-7; V gene: TRBV10-2; CDR3 protein: CASRGTGGYEQYF; CDR3 DNA: TGCGCCAGCAGGGGGACAGGGGGCTACGAGCAGTACTTC
D gene: -; clone size: -; J gene: TRBJ2-5; V gene: TRBV5-1; CDR3 protein: CASSLGADQETQYF; CDR3 DNA: TGCGCCAGCAGCTTGGGAGCGGATCAAGAGACCCAGTACTTC
D gene: -; clone size: -; J gene: TRBJ2-5; V gene: TRBV7-2; CDR3 protein: CASSLAFARHTQETQYF; CDR3 DNA: TGTGCCAGCAGCTTAGCGTTCGCCCGACACACGCAAGAGACCCAGTACTTC
D gene: -; clone size: -; J gene: TRBJ1-2; V gene: TRBV6-1; CDR3 protein: CASSAVQANYGYTF; CDR3 DNA: TGTGCCAGCAGTGCTGTCCAGGCTAACTATGGCTACACCTTC
D gene: -; clone size: -; J gene: TRBJ2-6; V gene: TRBV5-4; CDR3 protein: CASVCVQSRANVLTF; CDR3 DNA: TGTGCCAGCGTTTGCGTACAAAGTCGGGCCAACGTCCTGACTTTC
D gene: -; clone size: once; J gene: TRBJ1-3; V gene: TRBV5-4; CDR3 protein: CASSLAGYGNTIYF; CDR3 DNA: TGTGCCAGCAGCTTGGCCGGGTACGGAAACACCATATATTTT
D gene: -; clone size: -; J gene: TRBJ1-1; V gene: TRBV6-5; CDR3 protein: CASSPGGRNTEAFF; CDR3 DNA: TGTGCCAGCAGTCCTGGGGGCCGGAACACTGAAGCTTTCTTT
D gene: -; clone size: -; J gene: TRBJ2-1; V gene: TRBV5-4; CDR3 protein: CASSFLAVPNEQFF; CDR3 DNA: TGTGCCAGCAGCTTCCTAGCCGTTCCCAATGAGCAGTTCTTC
D gene: TRBD1; clone size: -; J gene: TRBJ2-1; V gene: TRBV9; CDR3 protein: CASSVAGTDYNEQFF; CDR3 DNA: TGTGCCAGCAGCGTCGCCGGGACAGATTACAATGAGCAGTTCTTC
D gene: -; clone size: -; J gene: TRBJ1-1; V gene: TRBV18; CDR3 protein: CASSPPNTAEAFF; CDR3 DNA: TGTGCCAGCTCACCACCGAATACAGCTGAAGCTTTCTTT
D gene: -; clone size: -; J gene: TRBJ2-3; V gene: TRBV28; CDR3 protein: CASSRGTAGVGNHRTDTQYF; CDR3 DNA: TGTGCCAGCAGTAGGGGGACAGCGGGAGTGGGGAACCACCGCACAGATACGCAGTATTTT
D gene: TRBD2; clone size: -; J gene: TRBJ2-3; V gene: TRBV11-2; CDR3 protein: CASSLDYPSGRVRDTQYF; CDR3 DNA: TGTGCCAGCAGCTTAGATTATCCTAGCGGGAGAGTGAGAGATACGCAGTATTTT
D gene: -; clone size: -; J gene: TRBJ1-5; V gene: TRBV6-5; CDR3 protein: CASRAQGSSNQPQHF; CDR3 DNA: TGTGCCAGCAGAGCACAGGGTAGCAGCAATCAGCCCCAGCATTTT
D gene: TRBD2; clone size: -; J gene: TRBJ2-7; V gene: TRBV7-8; CDR3 protein: CASSSTSGRAYEQYF; CDR3 DNA: TGTGCCAGCAGCTCAACTAGCGGGAGGGCCTACGAGCAGTACTTC
D gene: TRBD1; clone size: few; J gene: TRBJ1-5; V gene: TRBV5-5; CDR3 protein: CASSFGDSSNQPQHF; CDR3 DNA: TGTGCCAGCAGTTTTGGGGACAGTAGCAATCAGCCCCAGCATTTT
D gene: TRBD2; clone size: -; J gene: TRBJ2-5; V gene: TRBV25-1; CDR3 protein: CASSEPKIAGAETQYF; CDR3 DNA: TGTGCCAGCAGTGAACCAAAAATAGCGGGAGCAGAGACCCAGTACTTC
D gene: TRBD1; clone size: once; J gene: TRBJ2-7; V gene: TRBV27; CDR3 protein: CATPGGSHYEQYF; CDR3 DNA: TGTGCCACCCCAGGGGGTTCGCACTACGAGCAGTACTTC
D gene: -; clone size: -; J gene: TRBJ2-7; V gene: TRBV23-1; CDR3 protein: CASSQSGQGPYEQYF; CDR3 DNA: TGCGCCAGCAGTCAATCGGGGCAGGGGCCCTACGAGCAGTACTTC
D gene: TRBD2; clone size: -; J gene: TRBJ2-7; V gene: TRBV27; CDR3 protein: CASSHGPSGDIHYEQYF; CDR3 DNA: TGTGCCAGCAGCCATGGGCCTAGCGGGGACATACACTACGAGCAGTACTTC
D gene: TRBD2; clone size: -; J gene: TRBJ2-1; V gene: TRBV5-1; CDR3 protein: CASSLLAGGRDEQFF; CDR3 DNA: TGCGCCAGCAGCCTGCTAGCGGGAGGGCGTGATGAGCAGTTCTTC
D gene: -; clone size: -; J gene: TRBJ1-5; V gene: TRBV7-2; CDR3 protein: CASSLTRGNQPQHF; CDR3 DNA: TGTGCCAGCAGCTTAACGAGGGGCAATCAGCCCCAGCATTTT
D gene: TRBD1; clone size: -; J gene: TRBJ2-5; V gene: TRBV7-6; CDR3 protein: CASSPGGAETQYF; CDR3 DNA: TGTGCCAGCAGCCCAGGGGGCGCGGAGACCCAGTACTTC
D gene: -; clone size: once; J gene: TRBJ2-6; V gene: TRBV7-2; CDR3 protein: CASSLAGANVLTF; CDR3 DNA: TGTGCCAGCAGCTTAGCTGGGGCCAACGTCCTGACTTTC
D gene: -; clone size: -; J gene: TRBJ2-3; V gene: TRBV7-9; CDR3 protein: CASSLSNGRTDTQYF; CDR3 DNA: TGTGCCAGCAGCTTAAGTAACGGGAGAACAGATACGCAGTATTTT